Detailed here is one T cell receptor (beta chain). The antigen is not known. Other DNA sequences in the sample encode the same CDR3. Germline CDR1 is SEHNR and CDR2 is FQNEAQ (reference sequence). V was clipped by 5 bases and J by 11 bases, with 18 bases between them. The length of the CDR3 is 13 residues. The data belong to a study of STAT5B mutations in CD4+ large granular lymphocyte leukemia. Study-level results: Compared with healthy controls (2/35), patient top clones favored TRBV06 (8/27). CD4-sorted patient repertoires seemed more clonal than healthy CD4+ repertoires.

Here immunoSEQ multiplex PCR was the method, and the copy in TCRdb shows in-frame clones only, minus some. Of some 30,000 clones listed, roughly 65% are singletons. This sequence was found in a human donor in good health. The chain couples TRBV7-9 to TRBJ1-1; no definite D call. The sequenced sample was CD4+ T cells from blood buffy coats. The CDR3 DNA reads TGTGCCAGCAGCCTAGATCCTTACCTTGGGGCTTTCTTT. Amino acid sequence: CASSLDPYLGAFF.